This T cell receptor beta chain emerged from a study of blood T cell repertoires in COVID-19. Study-level information: Some COVID-19 samples were acute and others convalescent; all came from the United States, Italy and Spain. PBMCs, B-cell-depleted T cells, or T cells were the source of the cDNA or gDNA that made up the material.

One Seattle source followed patients from active infection through their disease course. This table comes from immunoSEQ multiplex PCR, and its TCRdb copy is limited to in-frame clones, with some not included. The sample contains fewer than 300,000 clones, around 89% of which appear only once. The CDR3 has 13 residues. The J segment lost 3 bases and the V segment lost 6 bases, leaving 4 bases of the junction unmatched. CDR1 is MNHEY and CDR2 is SVGEGT in the germline V gene. This receptor was obtained from a woman aged 45 to 65 with COVID-19, enrolled during active disease. The sample was peripheral blood. The chain couples TRBV6-2 or TRBV6-3 to TRBJ1-1; the match to TRBD1 covers 7 bases. The CDR3 spells CASSLQGYTEAFF. The DNA for the CDR3 is TGTGCCAGCAGCCTACAGGGGTACACTGAAGCTTTCTTT.